This T cell receptor (beta chain) was obtained from a study of T cells in Graves' hyperthyroidism and ophthalmopathy. Study-level background: Before any treatment, at initial diagnosis, peripheral blood was collected. Study outcomes and limitations: Most thyroid-expanded clonotypes above 0.001 were also found in blood. Ophthalmopathy was identified by the model a median about 6 months ahead of onset.

The CDR3 runs to 14 residues. Germline loops: CDR1 LGHDT, CDR2 YNNKEL (reference sequence). Trimming took 2 bases from V and 5 from J, leaving 13 bases between them. PBMCs were collected from a 10 ml volume of fresh peripheral blood. About this clonotype: Its target is unknown.

The investigators amplified TCR beta CDR3 regions from RNA transcripts. With the HTBI primer set, the TCR CDR3 went through a first round of RT-PCR. TCRdb reprocessed the multiplex PCR reads with MiXCR, giving one entry per CDR3 protein. The table includes more than 500,000 distinct CDR3 sequences, roughly 16% detected once. The receptor was derived from a woman aged 25-40 years with Graves' ophthalmopathy. The sequenced material came from blood. V usage is TRBV3-1 and J usage is TRBJ2-7; a possible D gene is TRBD2 (6 bases). Here the CDR3 reads CASSQMAGRNEQYF. DNA for the CDR3: TGTGCCAGCAGCCAAATGGCGGGACGGAACGAGCAGTACTTC.